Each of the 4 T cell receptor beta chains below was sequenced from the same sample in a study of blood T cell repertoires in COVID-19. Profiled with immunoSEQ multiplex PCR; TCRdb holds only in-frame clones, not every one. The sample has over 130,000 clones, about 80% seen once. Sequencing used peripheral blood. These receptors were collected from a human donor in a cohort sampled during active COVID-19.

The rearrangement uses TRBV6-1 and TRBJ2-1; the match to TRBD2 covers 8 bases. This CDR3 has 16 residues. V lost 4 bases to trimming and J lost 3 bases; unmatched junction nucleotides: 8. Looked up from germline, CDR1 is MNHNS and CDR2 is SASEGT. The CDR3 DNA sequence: TGTGCCAGCAGTGTTGGCAGCGGGGGTTACTACAATGAGCAGTTCTTC. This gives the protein CASSVGSGGYYNEQFF.

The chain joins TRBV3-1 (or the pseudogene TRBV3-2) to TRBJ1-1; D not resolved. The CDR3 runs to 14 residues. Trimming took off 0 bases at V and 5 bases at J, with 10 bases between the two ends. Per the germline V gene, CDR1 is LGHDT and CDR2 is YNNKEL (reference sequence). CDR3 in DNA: TGTGCCAGCAGCCAAGAGGGGAGTGTTACTGAAGCTTTCTTT. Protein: CASSQEGSVTEAFF.

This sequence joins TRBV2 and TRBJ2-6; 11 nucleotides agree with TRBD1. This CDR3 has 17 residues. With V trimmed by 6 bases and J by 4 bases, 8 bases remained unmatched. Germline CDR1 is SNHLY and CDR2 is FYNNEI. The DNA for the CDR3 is TGTGCCAGCAGGGGGACAGGGGGAGGCATGGGGGCCAACGTCCTGACTTTC. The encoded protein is CASRGTGGGMGANVLTF.

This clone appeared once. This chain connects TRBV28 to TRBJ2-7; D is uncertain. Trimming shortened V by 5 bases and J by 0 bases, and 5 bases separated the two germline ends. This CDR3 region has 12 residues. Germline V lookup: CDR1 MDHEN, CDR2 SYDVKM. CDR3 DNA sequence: TGTGCCAGCAGTCGCTACTCCTACGAGCAGTACTTC. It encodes CASSRYSYEQYF.